Following are 7 T cell receptor beta chains from one sample sequenced in a study of blood T cell repertoires in COVID-19. Generated by immunoSEQ multiplex PCR, the TCRdb table keeps only in-frame clones and is missing some. This repertoire shows hundreds of thousands of clones, 83% found once; its top ten account for around 2.5%. The sample comprised peripheral blood. The source of these receptors is a woman aged 40-49 years with active or convalescent COVID-19.

The chain joins TRBV24-1 to TRBJ2-1, with a weak D call TRBD1 (6 bases). Trimming removed 7 bases from V and 5 bases from J, with 14 bases in between. The CDR3 extends over 14 amino acids. The germline CDR1 and CDR2 sequences are KGHDR and SFDVKD. CDR3 nucleotides: TGTGCCACCAGGGGGATAAGACAGGACAATGAGCAGTTCTTC. This codes for CATRGIRQDNEQFF.

This clone was detected only once. The chain links TRBV6-2 or TRBV6-3 to TRBJ1-5; D gene ambiguous. The CDR3 covers 14 residues. The V end was cut by 4 bases, the J end by 6 bases, with 13 bases between. In germline, CDR1 is MNHEY, CDR2 SVGEGT. The CDR3 DNA reads as TGTGCCAGCAGTTCTCGGCGGGGAAGTCAGCCCCAGCATTTT. This codes for CASSSRRGSQPQHF.

The CDR3 DNA sequence: TGTGCCAGTAAGGGACTAGCGCCAAGCTCCTACAATGAGCAGTTCTTC. It is translated as CASKGLAPSSYNEQFF. The chain is built from TRBV19 and TRBJ2-1; 10 positions agree with TRBD2. CDR1 is LNHDA, CDR2 SQIVND, per germline (reference sequence). V was pared by 7 bases and J by 0 bases, with 6 bases of the junction left unmatched. This CDR3 has 16 amino acids.

The chain employs TRBV5-1 and TRBJ1-3; D unresolved. CDR1 and CDR2 (germline): SGHRS, YFSETQ. Trimming stripped 4 bases from V and 0 bases from J, with 5 bases between. There are 13 residues in the CDR3. The DNA for the CDR3 is TGCGCCAGCAGCCCTAACTCTGGAAACACCATATATTTT. This encodes CASSPNSGNTIYF.

J is TRBJ1-5 and V is TRBV7-9; D perhaps matches TRBD1 (5 bases). From germline, CDR1 is SEHNR and CDR2 FQNEAQ (reference sequence). Trimming removed 1 base from V and 6 bases from J, with 10 bases in between. The CDR3 has 14 residues. The CDR3 DNA follows: TGTGCCAGCAGCTTAGGGGGGGACCTTCAGCCCCAGCATTTT. Translation gives CASSLGGDLQPQHF.

The chain uses TRBV25-1 and TRBJ1-5; 7 bases line up with TRBD1. Germline V gives CDR1 MGHDK, CDR2 SYGVNS. The CDR3 is made up of 14 amino acids. The junction had 3 bases not matched to a gene; V was cut back by 4 bases and J by 3 bases. The CDR3 bases are TGTGCCAGCAGTGGACAGGGACACAATCAGCCCCAGCATTTT. Translation: CASSGQGHNQPQHF. Supplemented by reference TRBV25-1 and TRBJ1-5, the full variable domain reads EADIYQTPRYLVIGTGKKITLECSQTMGHDKMYWYQQDPGMELHLIHYSYGVNSTEKGDLSSESTVSRIRTEHFPLTLESARPSHTSQYLCASSGQGHNQPQHFGDGTRLSIL.

This clone has just one count. The V call is TRBV9, the J call TRBJ2-1, with D possibly TRBD2 on 6 matching bases. From germline, CDR1 is SGDLS and CDR2 YYNGEE. V dropped 3 bases and J dropped 0 bases, with 16 bases sitting between them. The CDR3 has 17 amino acids. The CDR3 spells CASSDSKRVGSYNEQFF. Written as DNA, the CDR3 is TGTGCCAGCAGCGACTCAAAGCGGGTTGGCTCCTACAATGAGCAGTTCTTC.